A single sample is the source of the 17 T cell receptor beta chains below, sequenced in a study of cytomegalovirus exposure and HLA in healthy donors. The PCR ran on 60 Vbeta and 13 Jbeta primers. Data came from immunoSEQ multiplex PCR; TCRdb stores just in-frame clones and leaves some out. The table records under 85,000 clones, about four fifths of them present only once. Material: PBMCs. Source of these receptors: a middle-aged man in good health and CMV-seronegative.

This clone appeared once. The CDR3 DNA reads as TGTGCCAGCAGTGAAGGGGGGGGCAGGGGAAAAAAACTGTTTTTT. It specifies CASSEGGGRGKKLFF. The chain links TRBV6-1 to TRBJ1-4; D is possibly TRBD1 (6 bases). V lost 1 base and J lost 9, with 15 bases in between. Looked up from germline, CDR1 is MNHNS and CDR2 is SASEGT. The CDR3 totals 15 residues.

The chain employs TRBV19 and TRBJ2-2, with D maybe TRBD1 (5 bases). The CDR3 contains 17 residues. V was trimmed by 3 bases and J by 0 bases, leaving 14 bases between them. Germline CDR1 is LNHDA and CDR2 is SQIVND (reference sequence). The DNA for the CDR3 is TGTGCCAGTAGTATTCGAACAGGCTTAACGAACACCGGGGAGCTGTTTTTT. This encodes CASSIRTGLTNTGELFF.

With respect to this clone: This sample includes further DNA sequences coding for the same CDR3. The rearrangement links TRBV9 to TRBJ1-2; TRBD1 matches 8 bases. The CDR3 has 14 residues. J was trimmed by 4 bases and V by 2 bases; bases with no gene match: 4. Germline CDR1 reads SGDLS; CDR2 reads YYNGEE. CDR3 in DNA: TGTGCCAGCAGCGTTGGGCAGGGGGCCTATGGCTACACCTTC. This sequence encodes CASSVGQGAYGYTF. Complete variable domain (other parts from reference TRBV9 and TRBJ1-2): DSGVTQTPKHLITATGQRVTLRCSPRSGDLSVYWYQQSLDQGLQFLIQYYNGEERAKGNILERFSAQQFPDLHSELNLSSLELGDSALYFCASSVGQGAYGYTFGSGTRLTVV.

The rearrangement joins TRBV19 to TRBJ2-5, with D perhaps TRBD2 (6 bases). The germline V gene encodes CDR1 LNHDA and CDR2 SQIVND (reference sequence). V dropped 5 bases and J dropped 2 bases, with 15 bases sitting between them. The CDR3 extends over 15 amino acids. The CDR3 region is CASSVPGLTQETQYF. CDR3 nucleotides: TGTGCCAGTAGTGTTCCGGGACTGACTCAAGAGACCCAGTACTTC.

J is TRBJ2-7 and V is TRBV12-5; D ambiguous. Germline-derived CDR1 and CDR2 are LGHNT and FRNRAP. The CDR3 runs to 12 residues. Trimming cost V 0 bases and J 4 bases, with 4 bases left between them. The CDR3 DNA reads TGTGCTAGTGGTTTGGTTTCTTACGAGCAGTACTTC. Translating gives CASGLVSYEQYF.

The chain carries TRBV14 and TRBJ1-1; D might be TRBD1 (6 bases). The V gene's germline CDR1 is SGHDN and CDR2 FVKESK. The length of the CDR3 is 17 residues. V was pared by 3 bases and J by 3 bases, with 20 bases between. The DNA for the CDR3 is TGTGCCAGCAGCCACAGGACAGCCCCCGGAACGTACACTGAAGCTTTCTTT. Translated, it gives CASSHRTAPGTYTEAFF.

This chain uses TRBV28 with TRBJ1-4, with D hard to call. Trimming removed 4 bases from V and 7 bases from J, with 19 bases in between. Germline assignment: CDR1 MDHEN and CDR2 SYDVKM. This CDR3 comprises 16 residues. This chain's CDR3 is CASSSPLEGPREKLFF. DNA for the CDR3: TGTGCCAGCAGTTCTCCCCTGGAGGGCCCTCGTGAAAAACTGTTTTTT. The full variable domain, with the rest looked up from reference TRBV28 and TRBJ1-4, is DVKVTQSSRYLVKRTGEKVFLECVQDMDHENMFWYRQDPGLGLRLIYFSYDVKMKEKGDIPEGYSVSREKKERFSLILESASTNQTSMYLCASSSPLEGPREKLFFGSGTQLSVL.

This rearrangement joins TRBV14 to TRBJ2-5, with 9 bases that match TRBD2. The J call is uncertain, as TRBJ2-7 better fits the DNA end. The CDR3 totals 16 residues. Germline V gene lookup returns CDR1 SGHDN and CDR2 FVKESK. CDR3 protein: CASSRLAGASSYEQYF. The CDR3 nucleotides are TGTGCCAGCAGCCGATTAGCGGGGGCAAGCTCCTACGAGCAGTACTTC.

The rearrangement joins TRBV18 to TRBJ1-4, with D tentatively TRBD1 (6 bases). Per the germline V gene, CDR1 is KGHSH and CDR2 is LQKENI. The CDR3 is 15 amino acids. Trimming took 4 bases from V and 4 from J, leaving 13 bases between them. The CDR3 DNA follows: TGTGCCAGCTCACTCCAGGGGCTACTTAATGAAAAACTGTTTTTT. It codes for CASSLQGLLNEKLFF.

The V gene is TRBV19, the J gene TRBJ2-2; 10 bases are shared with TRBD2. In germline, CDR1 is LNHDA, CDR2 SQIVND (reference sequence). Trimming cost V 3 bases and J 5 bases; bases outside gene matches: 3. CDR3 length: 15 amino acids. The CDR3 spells CASSISGRGTGELFF. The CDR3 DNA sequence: TGTGCCAGTAGTATCAGCGGGAGGGGGACCGGGGAGCTGTTTTTT.

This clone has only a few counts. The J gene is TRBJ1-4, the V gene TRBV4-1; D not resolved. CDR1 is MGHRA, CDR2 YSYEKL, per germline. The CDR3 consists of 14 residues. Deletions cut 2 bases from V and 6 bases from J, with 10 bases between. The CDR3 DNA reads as TGCGCCAGCAGCCAAAATGAGAGGTATGAAAAACTGTTTTTT. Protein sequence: CASSQNERYEKLFF.

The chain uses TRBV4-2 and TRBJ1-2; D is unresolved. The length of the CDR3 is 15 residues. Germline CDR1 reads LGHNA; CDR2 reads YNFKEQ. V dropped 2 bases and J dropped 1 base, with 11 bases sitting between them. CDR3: CASSQTDSSNYGYTF. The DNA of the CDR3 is TGTGCCAGCAGCCAAACGGACTCCAGTAACTATGGCTACACCTTC.

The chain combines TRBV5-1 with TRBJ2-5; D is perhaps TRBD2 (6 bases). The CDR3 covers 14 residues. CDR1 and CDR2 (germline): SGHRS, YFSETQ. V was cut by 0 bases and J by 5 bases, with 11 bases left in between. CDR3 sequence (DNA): TGCGCCAGCAGCTTGGACCCGGCGGGGGAGACCCAGTACTTC. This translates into CASSLDPAGETQYF. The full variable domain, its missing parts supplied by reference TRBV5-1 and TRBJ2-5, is KAGVTQTPRYLIKTRGQQVTLSCSPISGHRSVSWYQQTPGQGLQFLFEYFSETQRNKGNFPGRFSGRQFSNSRSEMNVSTLELGDSALYLCASSLDPAGETQYFGPGTRLLVL.

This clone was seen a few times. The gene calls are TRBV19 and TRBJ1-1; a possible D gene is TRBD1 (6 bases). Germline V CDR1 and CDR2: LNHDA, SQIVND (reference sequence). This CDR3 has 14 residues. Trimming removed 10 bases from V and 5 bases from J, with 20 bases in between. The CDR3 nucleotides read TGTGCCACTACCCGAGGGGGGGTTGAAACTGAAGCTTTCTTT. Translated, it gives CATTRGGVETEAFF.

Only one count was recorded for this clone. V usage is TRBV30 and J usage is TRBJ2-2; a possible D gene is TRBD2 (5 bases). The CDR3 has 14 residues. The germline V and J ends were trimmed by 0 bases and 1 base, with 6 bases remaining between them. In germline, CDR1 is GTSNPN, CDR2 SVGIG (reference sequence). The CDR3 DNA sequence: TGTGCCTGGAGTGTCGGAGGGAACACCGGGGAGCTGTTTTTT. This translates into CAWSVGGNTGELFF.

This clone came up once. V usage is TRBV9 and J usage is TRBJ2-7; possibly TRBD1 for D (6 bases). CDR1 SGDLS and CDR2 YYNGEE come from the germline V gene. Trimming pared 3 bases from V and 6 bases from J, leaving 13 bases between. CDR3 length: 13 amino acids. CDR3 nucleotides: TGTGCCAGCAGCGAGAACACAGGGAGCGAGCAGTACTTC. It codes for CASSENTGSEQYF.

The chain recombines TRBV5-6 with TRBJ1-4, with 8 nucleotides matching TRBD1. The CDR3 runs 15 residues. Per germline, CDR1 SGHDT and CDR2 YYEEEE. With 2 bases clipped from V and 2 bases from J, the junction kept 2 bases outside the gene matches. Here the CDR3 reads CASSFDRGTNEKLFF. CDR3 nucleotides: TGTGCCAGCAGCTTCGACAGGGGTACTAATGAAAAACTGTTTTTT.